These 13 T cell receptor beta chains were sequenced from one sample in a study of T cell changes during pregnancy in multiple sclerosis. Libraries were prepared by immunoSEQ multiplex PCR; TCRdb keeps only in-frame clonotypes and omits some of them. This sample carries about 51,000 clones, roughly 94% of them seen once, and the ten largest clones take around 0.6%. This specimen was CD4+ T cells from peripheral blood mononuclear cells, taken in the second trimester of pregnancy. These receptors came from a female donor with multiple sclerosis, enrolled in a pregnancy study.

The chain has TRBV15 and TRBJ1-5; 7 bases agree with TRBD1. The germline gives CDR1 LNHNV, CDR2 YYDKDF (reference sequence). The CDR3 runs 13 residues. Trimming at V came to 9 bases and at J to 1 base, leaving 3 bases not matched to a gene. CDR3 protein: CATEQGSNQPQHF. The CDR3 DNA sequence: TGTGCCACGGAACAGGGGAGCAATCAGCCCCAGCATTTT. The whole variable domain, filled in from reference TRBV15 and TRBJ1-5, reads DAMVIQNPRYQVTQFGKPVTLSCSQTLNHNVMYWYQQKSSQAPKLLFHYYDKDFNNEADTPDNFQSRRPNTSFCFLDIRSPGLGDTAMYLCATEQGSNQPQHFGDGTRLSIL.

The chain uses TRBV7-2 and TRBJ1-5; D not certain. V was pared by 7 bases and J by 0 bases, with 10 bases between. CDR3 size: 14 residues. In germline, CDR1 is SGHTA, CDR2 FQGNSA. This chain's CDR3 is CASTRVDSNQPQHF. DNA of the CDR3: TGTGCCAGCACCCGGGTCGATAGCAATCAGCCCCAGCATTTT.

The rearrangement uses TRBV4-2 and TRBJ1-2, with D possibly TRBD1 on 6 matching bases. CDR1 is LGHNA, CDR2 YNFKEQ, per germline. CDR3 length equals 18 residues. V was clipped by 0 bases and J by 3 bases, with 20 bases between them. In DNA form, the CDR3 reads TGTGCCAGCAGCCAAGATCGTAGTACGGGCACAGGGTACTATGGCTACACCTTC. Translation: CASSQDRSTGTGYYGYTF.

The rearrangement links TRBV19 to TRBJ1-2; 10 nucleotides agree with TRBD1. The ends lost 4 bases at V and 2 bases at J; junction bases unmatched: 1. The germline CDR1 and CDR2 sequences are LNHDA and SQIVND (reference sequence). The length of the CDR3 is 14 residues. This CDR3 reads CASSTDRGNYGYTF. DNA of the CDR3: TGTGCCAGTAGTACGGACAGGGGGAACTATGGCTACACCTTC.

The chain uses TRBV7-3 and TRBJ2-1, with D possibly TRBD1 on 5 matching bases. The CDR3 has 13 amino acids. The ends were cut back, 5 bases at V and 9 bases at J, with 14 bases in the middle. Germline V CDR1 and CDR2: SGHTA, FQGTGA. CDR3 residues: CASSPDTVGEQFF. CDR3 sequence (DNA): TGTGCCAGCAGCCCGGACACCGTGGGTGAGCAGTTCTTC.

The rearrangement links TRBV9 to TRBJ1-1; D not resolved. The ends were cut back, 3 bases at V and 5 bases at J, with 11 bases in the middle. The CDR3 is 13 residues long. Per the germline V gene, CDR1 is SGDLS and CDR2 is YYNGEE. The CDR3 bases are TGTGCCAGCAGCGCTACACTCGGGACTGAAGCTTTCTTT. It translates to CASSATLGTEAFF.

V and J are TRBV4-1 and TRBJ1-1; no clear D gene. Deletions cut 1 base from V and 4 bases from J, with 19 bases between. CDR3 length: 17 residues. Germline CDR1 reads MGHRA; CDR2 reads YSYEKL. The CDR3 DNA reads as TGCGCCAGCAGCCAAGGGGAGGCAATTCGAAGGACCACTGAAGCTTTCTTT. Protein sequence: CASSQGEAIRRTTEAFF.

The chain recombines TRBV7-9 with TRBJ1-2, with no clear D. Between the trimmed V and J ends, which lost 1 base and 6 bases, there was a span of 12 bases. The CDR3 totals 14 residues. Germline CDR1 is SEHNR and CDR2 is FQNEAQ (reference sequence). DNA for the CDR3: TGTGCCAGCAGCTTAGTCGAGGTGTTAGATGGCTACACCTTC. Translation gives CASSLVEVLDGYTF. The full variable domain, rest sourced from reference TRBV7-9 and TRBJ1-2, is DTGVSQNPRHKITKRGQNVTFRCDPISEHNRLYWYRQTLGQGPEFLTYFQNEAQLEKSRLLSDRFSAERPKGSFSTLEIQRTEQGDSAMYLCASSLVEVLDGYTFGSGTRLTVV.

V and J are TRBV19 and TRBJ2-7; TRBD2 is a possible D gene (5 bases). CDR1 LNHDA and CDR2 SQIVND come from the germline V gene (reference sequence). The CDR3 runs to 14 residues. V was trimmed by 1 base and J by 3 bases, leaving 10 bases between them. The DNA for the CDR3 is TGTGCCAGTAGTATAGTGAGCGGTGGCTACGAGCAGTACTTC. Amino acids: CASSIVSGGYEQYF.

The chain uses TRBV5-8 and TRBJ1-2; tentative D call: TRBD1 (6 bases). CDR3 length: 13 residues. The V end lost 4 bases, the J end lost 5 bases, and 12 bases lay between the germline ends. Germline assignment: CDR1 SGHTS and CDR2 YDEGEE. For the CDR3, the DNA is TGTGCCAGCAGCCGGGGGGGCCCGTATGGCTACACCTTC. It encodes CASSRGGPYGYTF.

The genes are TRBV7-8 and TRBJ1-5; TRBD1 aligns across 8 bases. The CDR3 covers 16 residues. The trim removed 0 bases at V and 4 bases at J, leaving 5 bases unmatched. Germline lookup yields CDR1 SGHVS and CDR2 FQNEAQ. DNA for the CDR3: TGTGCCAGCAGCTTAGCCCGGGACAGGCCGAATCAGCCCCAGCATTTT. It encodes CASSLARDRPNQPQHF.

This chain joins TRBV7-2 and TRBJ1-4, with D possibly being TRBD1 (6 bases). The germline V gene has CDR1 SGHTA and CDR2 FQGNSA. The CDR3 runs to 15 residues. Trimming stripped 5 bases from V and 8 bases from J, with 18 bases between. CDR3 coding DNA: TGTGCCAGCAGCCCTAAGGGGGGGTTTCGGGAAAAACTGTTTTTT. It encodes CASSPKGGFREKLFF.

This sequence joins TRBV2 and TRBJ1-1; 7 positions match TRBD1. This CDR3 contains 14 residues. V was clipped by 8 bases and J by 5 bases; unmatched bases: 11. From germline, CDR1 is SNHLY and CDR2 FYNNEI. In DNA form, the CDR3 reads TGTGCCAGCGGCGAAAGGGGGCGCGGAACTGAAGCTTTCTTT. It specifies CASGERGRGTEAFF.